This T cell receptor (beta chain) was retrieved from a study of T cell responses to AZD1222 COVID-19 vaccine. Study-wide background: Second-dose intervals of approximately 4 or approximately 12 weeks were pooled.

A remark on this clone: Its antigen is as yet unknown.

The study, taken as a whole, reports: Without day 14 samples, only post-peak T cell repertoires were studied. Possibly, clonal diversity was underestimated; donors were largely white British and included more females. Just five to seven people given AZD1222 tested seropositive at baseline.

The assay was immunoSEQ multiplex PCR, and TCRdb's table has in-frame clones only and misses some. The sample records 65,000 to 90,000 clones, about 90% being singletons. Trimming left V 1 base short and J 7 bases short, with 14 bases between. The CDR3 length is 15 residues. Germline CDR1 and CDR2: MNHNS and SASEGT. The receptor's source is an adult in good health. The sequences come from peripheral blood, collected on day 0 of AZD1222 vaccination. The chain joins TRBV6-1 to TRBJ1-5, with no clear D. CDR3 amino acids: CASSEEVGATQPQHF. CDR3 nucleotides: TGTGCCAGCAGTGAAGAGGTGGGAGCTACCCAGCCCCAGCATTTT.